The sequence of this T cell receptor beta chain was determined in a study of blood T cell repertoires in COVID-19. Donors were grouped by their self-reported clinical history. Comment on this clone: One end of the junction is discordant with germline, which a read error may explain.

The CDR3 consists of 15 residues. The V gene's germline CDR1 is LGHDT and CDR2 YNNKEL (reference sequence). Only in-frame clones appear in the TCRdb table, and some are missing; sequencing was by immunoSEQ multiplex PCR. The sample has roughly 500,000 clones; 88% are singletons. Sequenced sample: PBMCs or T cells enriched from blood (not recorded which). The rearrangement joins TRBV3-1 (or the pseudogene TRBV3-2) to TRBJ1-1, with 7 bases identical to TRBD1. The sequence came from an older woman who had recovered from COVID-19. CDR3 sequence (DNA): TGTGCCAGCAGCCAAGGGTCCACAGGGGTAAGGGGGCAGAGATTT. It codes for CASSQGSTGVRGQRF.